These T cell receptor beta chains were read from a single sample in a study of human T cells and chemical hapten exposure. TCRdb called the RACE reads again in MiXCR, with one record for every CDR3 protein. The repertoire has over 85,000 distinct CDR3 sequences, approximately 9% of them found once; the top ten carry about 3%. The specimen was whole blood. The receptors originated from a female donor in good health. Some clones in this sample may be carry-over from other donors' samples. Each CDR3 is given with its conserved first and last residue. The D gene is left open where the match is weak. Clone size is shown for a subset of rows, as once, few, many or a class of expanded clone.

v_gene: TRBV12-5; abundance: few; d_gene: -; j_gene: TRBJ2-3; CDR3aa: CASGLDTDTQYF; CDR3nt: TGTGCTAGTGGTTTGGACACAGATACGCAGTATTTT
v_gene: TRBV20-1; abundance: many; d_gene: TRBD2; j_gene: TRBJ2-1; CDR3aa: CSANPSGRAVYNEQFF; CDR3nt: TGCAGTGCTAACCCAAGCGGGAGGGCGGTCTACAATGAGCAGTTCTTC
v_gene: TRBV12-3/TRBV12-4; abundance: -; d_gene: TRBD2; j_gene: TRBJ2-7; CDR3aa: CASSPSGRVPYEQYF; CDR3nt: TGTGCCAGCAGCCCCAGCGGGAGGGTCCCCTACGAGCAGTACTTC
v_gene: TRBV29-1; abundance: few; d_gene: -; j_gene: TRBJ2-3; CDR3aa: CSAAAGSVTDTQYF; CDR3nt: TGCAGCGCTGCCGCGGGGTCCGTGACAGATACGCAGTATTTT
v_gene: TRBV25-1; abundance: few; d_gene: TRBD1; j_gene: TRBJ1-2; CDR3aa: CASSLGGDGYTF; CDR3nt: TGTGCCAGCAGTCTAGGGGGCGACGGCTACACCTTC
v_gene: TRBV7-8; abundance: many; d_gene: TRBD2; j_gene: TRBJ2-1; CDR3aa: CASSSNPSGTDEQFF; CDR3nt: TGTGCCAGCAGCTCCAACCCTAGCGGGACGGATGAGCAGTTCTTC
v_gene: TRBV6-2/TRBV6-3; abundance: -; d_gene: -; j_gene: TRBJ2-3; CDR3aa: CASSRGLHRTDTQYF; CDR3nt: TGTGCCAGCAGTCGGGGTCTTCACCGGACAGATACGCAGTATTTT
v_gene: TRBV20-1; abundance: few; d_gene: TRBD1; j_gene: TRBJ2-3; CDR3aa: CSADPGQLTDTQYF; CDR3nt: TGCAGTGCCGACCCGGGACAGCTTACAGATACGCAGTATTTT
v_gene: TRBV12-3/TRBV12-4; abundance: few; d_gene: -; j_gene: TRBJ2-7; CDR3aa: CASSIQGFEQYF; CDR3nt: TGTGCCAGCAGCATTCAGGGGTTCGAGCAGTACTTC
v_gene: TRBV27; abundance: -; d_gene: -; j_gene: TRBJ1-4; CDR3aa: CASSLVPNEKLFF; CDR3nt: TGTGCCAGCAGTTTAGTTCCTAATGAAAAACTGTTTTTT
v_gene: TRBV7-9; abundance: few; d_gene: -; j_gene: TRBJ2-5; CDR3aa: CASSLSNGALLETQYF; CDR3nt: TGTGCCAGCAGCTTATCCAACGGGGCCCTCCTAGAGACCCAGTACTTC
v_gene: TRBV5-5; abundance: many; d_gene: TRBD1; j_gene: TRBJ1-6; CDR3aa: CASSLDGQGRNSPLHF; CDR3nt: TGTGCCAGCAGCTTGGACGGACAGGGAAGAAATTCACCCCTCCACTTT
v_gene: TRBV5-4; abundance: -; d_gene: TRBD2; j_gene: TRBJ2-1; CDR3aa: CASSSGGGVPYNEQFF; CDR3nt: TGTGCCAGCAGTTCGGGAGGGGGGGTTCCCTACAATGAGCAGTTCTTC
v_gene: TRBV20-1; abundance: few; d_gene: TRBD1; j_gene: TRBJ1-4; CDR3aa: CSASHGQGSEKLFF; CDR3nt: TGCAGTGCTAGCCATGGACAGGGGAGTGAAAAACTGTTTTTT
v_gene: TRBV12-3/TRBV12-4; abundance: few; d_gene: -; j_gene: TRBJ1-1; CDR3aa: CASSLTIWNTEAFF; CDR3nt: TGTGCCAGCAGCCTGACGATTTGGAACACTGAAGCTTTCTTT
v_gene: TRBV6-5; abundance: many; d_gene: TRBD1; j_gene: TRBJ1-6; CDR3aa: CASVELTGGNSPLHF; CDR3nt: TGTGCCAGCGTTGAACTTACAGGGGGGAATTCACCCCTCCACTTT
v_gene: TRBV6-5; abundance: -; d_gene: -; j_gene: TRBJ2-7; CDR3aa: CASSYSDPGDCSYEQYF; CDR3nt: TGTGCCAGCAGTTACTCCGACCCCGGGGACTGCTCCTACGAGCAGTACTTC
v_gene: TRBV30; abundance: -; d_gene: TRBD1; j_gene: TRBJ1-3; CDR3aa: CAGDRVSGNTIYF; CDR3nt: TGTGCCGGCGACAGGGTCTCTGGAAACACCATATATTTT
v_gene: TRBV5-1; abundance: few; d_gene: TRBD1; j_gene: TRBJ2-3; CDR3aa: CASSLGQGAVDTQYF; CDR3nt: TGCGCCAGCAGCCTTGGACAGGGGGCTGTAGATACGCAGTATTTT
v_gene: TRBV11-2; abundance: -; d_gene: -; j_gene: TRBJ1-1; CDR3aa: CASIFQGVETEAFF; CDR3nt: TGTGCCAGCATCTTCCAGGGAGTCGAGACTGAAGCTTTCTTT
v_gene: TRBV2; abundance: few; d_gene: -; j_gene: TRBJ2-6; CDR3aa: CASLPGEGSGANVLTF; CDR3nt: TGTGCCAGTCTACCGGGGGAAGGCTCTGGGGCCAACGTCCTGACTTTC
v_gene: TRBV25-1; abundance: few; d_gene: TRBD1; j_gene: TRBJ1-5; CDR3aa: CATAQGKGNQPQHF; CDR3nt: TGTGCCACCGCACAGGGGAAGGGCAATCAGCCCCAGCATTTT
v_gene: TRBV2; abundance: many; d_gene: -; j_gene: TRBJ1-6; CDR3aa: CASTSAGLSSYNSPLHF; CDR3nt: TGTGCCAGCACGTCAGCAGGCCTAAGCTCCTATAATTCACCCCTCCACTTT
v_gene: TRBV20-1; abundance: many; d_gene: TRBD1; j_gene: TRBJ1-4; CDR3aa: CSASRDSQNEKLFF; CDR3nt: TGCAGTGCTTCGAGGGACAGCCAAAATGAAAAACTGTTTTTT
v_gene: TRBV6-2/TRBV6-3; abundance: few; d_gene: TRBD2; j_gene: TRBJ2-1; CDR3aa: CASSYSLAESSYNEQFF; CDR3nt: TGTGCCAGCAGTTACTCCCTAGCGGAAAGCTCCTACAATGAGCAGTTCTTC
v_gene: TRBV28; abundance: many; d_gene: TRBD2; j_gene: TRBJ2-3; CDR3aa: CASSLLGLGVNADTQYF; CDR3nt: TGTGCCAGCAGTTTATTGGGACTAGGGGTTAACGCAGATACGCAGTATTTT
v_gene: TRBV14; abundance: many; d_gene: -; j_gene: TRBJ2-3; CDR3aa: CASSEVRDTQYF; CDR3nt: TGTGCCAGCAGCGAAGTTAGAGATACGCAGTATTTT
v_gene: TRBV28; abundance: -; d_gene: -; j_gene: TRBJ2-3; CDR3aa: CASSSYREADTQYF; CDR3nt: TGTGCCAGCAGTTCTTACAGGGAGGCAGATACGCAGTATTTT
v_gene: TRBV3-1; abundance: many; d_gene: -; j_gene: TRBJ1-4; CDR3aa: CASSQEVLGKLFF; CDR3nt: TGTGCCAGCAGCCAAGAAGTGTTGGGAAAACTGTTTTTT
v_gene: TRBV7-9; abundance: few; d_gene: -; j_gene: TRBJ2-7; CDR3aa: CASSPGNRDEQYF; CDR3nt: TGTGCCAGCAGCCCAGGCAATAGGGACGAGCAGTACTTC
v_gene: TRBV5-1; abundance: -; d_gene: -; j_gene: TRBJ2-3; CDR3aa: CASSLEPVSTDTQYF; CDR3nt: TGCGCCAGCAGCTTGGAACCGGTTAGCACAGATACGCAGTATTTT
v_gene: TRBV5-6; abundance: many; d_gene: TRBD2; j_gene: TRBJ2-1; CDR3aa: CASSSGTSGNEQFF; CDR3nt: TGTGCCAGCAGCTCCGGGACTAGCGGGAATGAGCAGTTCTTC
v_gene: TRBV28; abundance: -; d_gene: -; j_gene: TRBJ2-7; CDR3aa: CAILSSGSRLEQYF; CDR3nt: TGTGCCATACTCTCCTCAGGGAGTAGACTCGAGCAGTACTTC
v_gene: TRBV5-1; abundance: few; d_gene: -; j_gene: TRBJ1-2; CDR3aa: CASSLAKGIGYGYTF; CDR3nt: TGCGCCAGCAGCTTGGCAAAGGGCATAGGCTATGGCTACACCTTC
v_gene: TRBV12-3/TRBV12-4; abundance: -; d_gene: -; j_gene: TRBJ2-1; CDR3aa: CASSLSQFNEQFF; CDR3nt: TGTGCCAGCAGTTTAAGCCAGTTCAATGAGCAGTTCTTC
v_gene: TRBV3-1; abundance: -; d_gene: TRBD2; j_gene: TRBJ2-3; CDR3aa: CASSQDLGSGTSTDTQYF; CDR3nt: TGTGCCAGCAGCCAAGATCTTGGTAGCGGGACCTCCACAGATACGCAGTATTTT
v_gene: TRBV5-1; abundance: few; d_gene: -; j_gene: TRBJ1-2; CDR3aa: CASSLDGQGGDYTF; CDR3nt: TGCGCCAGCAGCTTGGATGGCCAGGGCGGCGACTACACCTTC
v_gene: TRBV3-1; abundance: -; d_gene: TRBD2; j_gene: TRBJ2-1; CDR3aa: CASSQEKLAGVEQFF; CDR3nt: TGTGCCAGCAGCCAAGAGAAACTAGCGGGAGTTGAGCAGTTCTTC
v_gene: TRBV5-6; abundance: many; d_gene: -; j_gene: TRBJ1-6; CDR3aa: CASSRTGFNSPLHF; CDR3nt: TGTGCCAGCAGCCGAACAGGGTTTAATTCACCCCTCCACTTT
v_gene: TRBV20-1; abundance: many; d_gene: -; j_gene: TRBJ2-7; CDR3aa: CSARSRAGRAYEQYF; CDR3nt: TGCAGTGCTCGGTCCCGAGCGGGTAGAGCCTACGAGCAGTACTTC
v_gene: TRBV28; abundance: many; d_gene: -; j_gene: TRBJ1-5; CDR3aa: CASRQFHSNQPQHF; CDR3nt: TGTGCCAGTCGACAGTTTCATAGCAATCAGCCCCAGCATTTT